Listed below are T cell receptor beta chains from one sample, sequenced in a study of control samples from healthy donors and cancer patients. Using immunoSEQ multiplex PCR, the repertoire was profiled, and TCRdb retains in-frame clones only, with some absent. The data hold some 120,000 clones, with roughly 84% observed a single time. Specimen: blood. The receptors shown here come from a man aged 35-49 years in good health. Both conserved end residues are part of each CDR3. A D gene is named only where the DNA matches it firmly. Some rows have no size entry. The others give once, few or many, or a class for an expanded clone.

V gene	clone size	D gene	J gene	CDR3 protein	CDR3 DNA
TRBV10-3	.	.	TRBJ1-4	CATRVSPTNEKLFF	TGTGCCACCCGAGTCAGTCCAACTAATGAAAAACTGTTTTTT
TRBV11-2	.	.	TRBJ2-7	CASSNRVYEQYF	TGTGCCAGCAGCAACAGGGTTTACGAGCAGTACTTC
TRBV7-2	.	TRBD2	TRBJ2-4	CASSLGLAGGENIQYF	TGTGCCAGCAGCCTGGGACTAGCGGGGGGGGAAAACATTCAGTACTTC
TRBV6-2/TRBV6-3	.	TRBD1	TRBJ1-5	CASSDRGNQPQHF	TGTGCCAGCAGTGACAGGGGTAATCAGCCCCAGCATTTT
TRBV12-3/TRBV12-4	.	TRBD1	TRBJ1-1	CASSTGQGAEAFF	TGTGCCAGCAGTACCGGACAGGGGGCTGAAGCTTTCTTT
TRBV6-2/TRBV6-3	once	.	TRBJ1-1	CASSYSKAGSSQTQFTTEAFF	TGTGCCAGCAGTTACTCGAAGGCGGGGTCTTCCCAGACGCAGTTTACCACTGAAGCTTTCTTT
TRBV6-5	once	.	TRBJ2-7	CASSSQFGVIYEQYF	TGTGCCAGCAGTTCACAATTCGGAGTGATCTACGAGCAGTACTTC
TRBV6-2/TRBV6-3	.	.	TRBJ1-1	CASSYRLKLGRINTEAFF	TGTGCCAGCAGTTACCGCCTAAAGTTAGGCAGAATCAACACTGAAGCTTTCTTT
TRBV5-1	once	.	TRBJ2-2	CASSQKGTYTGELFF	TGCGCCAGCAGCCAAAAGGGGACTTACACCGGGGAGCTGTTTTTT
TRBV7-2	few	TRBD1	TRBJ2-3	CASSRDSSTDTQYF	TGTGCCAGCAGCCGGGACAGCTCCACAGATACGCAGTATTTT
TRBV19	.	.	TRBJ2-5	CASSMGGYETQYF	TGTGCCAGTAGTATGGGGGGTTACGAGACCCAGTACTTC
TRBV5-6	.	.	TRBJ1-3	CASSLVSRSGNTIYF	TGTGCCAGCAGCTTGGTTTCTCGCTCTGGAAACACCATATATTTT
TRBV6-2/TRBV6-3	.	.	TRBJ2-7	CASSRTDPSEQYF	TGTGCCAGCAGTCGGACAGACCCCTCCGAGCAGTACTTC
TRBV30	.	.	TRBJ1-5	CAWAQAGGINQPQHF	TGTGCCTGGGCTCAGGCCGGGGGAATCAATCAGCCCCAGCATTTT
TRBV5-5	.	.	TRBJ1-6	CASSLRLGNNSPLHF	TGTGCCAGCAGCTTACGGTTGGGTAATAATTCACCCCTCCACTTT
TRBV12-5	.	TRBD1	TRBJ2-1	CASGPGTAVSYNEQFF	TGTGCTAGTGGTCCAGGGACAGCAGTCTCCTACAATGAGCAGTTCTTC
TRBV14	.	.	TRBJ2-7	CASSQEWGANYEQYF	TGTGCCAGCAGCCAAGAATGGGGGGCAAATTACGAGCAGTACTTC
TRBV6-2/TRBV6-3	once	TRBD1	TRBJ1-1	CASSYLGGGRTEAFF	TGTGCCAGCAGTTACTTGGGAGGGGGCAGGACTGAAGCTTTCTTT
TRBV18	once	TRBD1	TRBJ2-7	CASSRAGTGADEQYF	TGTGCCAGCTCACGTGCCGGGACAGGGGCCGACGAGCAGTACTTC
TRBV6-5	.	.	TRBJ1-5	CASRGGGNQPQHF	TGTGCCAGCAGGGGAGGGGGCAATCAGCCCCAGCATTTT
TRBV9	.	.	TRBJ2-5	CASSVANQETQYF	TGTGCCAGCAGCGTAGCCAACCAAGAGACCCAGTACTTC
TRBV6-4	.	.	TRBJ2-3	CASSDKDTDTQYF	TGTGCCAGCAGTGACAAGGATACAGATACGCAGTATTTT
TRBV30	.	.	TRBJ2-5	CAWSVGRETQYF	TGTGCCTGGAGCGTGGGCAGGGAGACCCAGTACTTC
TRBV6-6	.	.	TRBJ2-7	CASSCTGDAYEQYF	TGTGCCAGCAGTTGCACAGGCGACGCCTACGAGCAGTACTTC
TRBV19	.	.	TRBJ1-1	CASSGTGRNTEAFF	TGTGCCAGTAGTGGAACCGGGCGAAACACTGAAGCTTTCTTT
TRBV5-1	.	.	TRBJ2-7	CASSLGTARVYEQYF	TGCGCCAGCAGCTTGGGGACAGCCCGGGTCTACGAGCAGTACTTC
TRBV15	.	TRBD1	TRBJ1-2	CATSRDFGQGRGYTF	TGTGCCACCAGCAGAGATTTTGGACAGGGTCGAGGCTACACCTTC
TRBV15	few	.	TRBJ2-6	CATSRDRGSGANVLTF	TGTGCCACCAGCAGAGATCGGGGTTCTGGGGCCAACGTCCTGACTTTC
TRBV6-5	.	TRBD1	TRBJ2-6	CASRTGGSGANVLTF	TGTGCCAGCCGGACAGGGGGCTCTGGGGCCAACGTCCTGACTTTC
TRBV3-1/TRBV3-2	.	TRBD2	TRBJ2-5	CASSQEGLAGGRETQYF	TGTGCCAGCAGCCAAGAGGGACTAGCGGGGGGGCGAGAGACCCAGTACTTC
TRBV7-2	.	.	TRBJ2-3	CASSLGGARDTQYF	TGTGCCAGCAGCCTAGGTGGGGCCCGGGATACGCAGTATTTT
TRBV30	.	.	TRBJ1-5	CACGSGGNQPQHF	TGTGCCTGTGGGTCGGGGGGGAATCAGCCCCAGCATTTT
TRBV7-2	.	TRBD2	TRBJ2-7	CASSRRGTSGPYEQYF	TGTGCCAGCAGCCGTAGAGGGACTAGCGGCCCCTACGAGCAGTACTTC
TRBV19	.	.	TRBJ2-7	CASSGWAAYEQYF	TGTGCCAGTAGTGGATGGGCAGCTTACGAGCAGTACTTC
TRBV19	.	TRBD2	TRBJ2-2	CASSGAGGIVGELFF	TGTGCCAGTAGTGGAGCGGGGGGGATCGTCGGGGAGCTGTTTTTT
TRBV5-4	.	.	TRBJ2-7	CASSLRAAGLEQYF	TGTGCCAGCAGCTTACGGGCTGCTGGTTTGGAGCAGTACTTC
TRBV5-6	.	.	TRBJ2-4	CASSRLRSGKNIQYF	TGTGCCAGCAGCCGATTGAGGTCGGGTAAAAACATTCAGTACTTC
TRBV4-3	.	.	TRBJ2-1	CASSHLYNEQFF	TGCGCCAGCAGCCATCTCTACAATGAGCAGTTCTTC
TRBV5-4	.	TRBD1	TRBJ2-7	CASSIWDRVSEQYF	TGTGCCAGCAGCATCTGGGACAGGGTAAGCGAGCAGTACTTC
TRBV5-6	.	.	TRBJ2-3	CASSQFSGFTDTQYF	TGTGCCAGCAGCCAGTTCTCGGGGTTCACAGATACGCAGTATTTT